A selection of T cell receptor beta chains follows, all from one sample in a study of shared clonotypes between healthy human individuals. Clones were sequenced by immunoSEQ multiplex PCR, and TCRdb holds only the in-frame ones, with some missing. The data hold about 680,000 clones, with roughly nine tenths observed a single time. The sequencing sample was made of naive CD8+ T cells sorted from blood. The source is a man aged 25-45 years in good health. Both conserved end residues are part of each CDR3. D genes are given only for firm matches. Clone size is given for some rows only: seen once, a few or many times, or a class if the clone is expanded.

TRBV29-1	TRBJ1-2	NA	NA	TGCAGCGTGGGGGGGCCCTCGTATGGCTACACCTTC	CSVGGPSYGYTF
TRBV7-9	TRBJ2-5	NA	NA	TGTGCCAGCAGCTTAGGGGTGGAGGGGGCGCGAGAGACCCAGTACTTC	CASSLGVEGARETQYF
TRBV19	TRBJ2-7	NA	NA	TGTGCCAGTAGCCCCCTCTCAAACACCTACGAGCAGTACTTC	CASSPLSNTYEQYF
TRBV20-1	TRBJ2-7	NA	NA	TGCAGTGCACAACAGGGAAACGAGCAGTACTTC	CSAQQGNEQYF
TRBV6-4	TRBJ2-1	NA	NA	TGTGCCAGCAGTGACCTTTCAGGGAACTACAATGAGCAGTTCTTC	CASSDLSGNYNEQFF
TRBV5-4	TRBJ1-1	NA	NA	TGTGCCAGCAGGCCCGGACAGAACACTGAAGCTTTCTTT	CASRPGQNTEAFF
TRBV4-1	TRBJ1-1	NA	NA	TGCGCCAGCAGCCAAGCTTTCGATAGAACTGAAGCTTTCTTT	CASSQAFDRTEAFF
TRBV5-1	TRBJ2-3	NA	NA	TGCGCCAGCAGCCCCTGGACGGTTACTAGCACAGATACGCAGTATTTT	CASSPWTVTSTDTQYF
TRBV7-9	TRBJ2-1	NA	NA	TGTGCCAGCAGCCCAAAGGGCTACAATGAGCAGTTCTTC	CASSPKGYNEQFF
TRBV9	TRBJ2-7	NA	few	TGTGCCAGCAGCGTAGGGGCAGGGGCCTACGAGCAGTACTTC	CASSVGAGAYEQYF
TRBV28	TRBJ2-3	NA	NA	TGTGCCAGCACCCTCGACAGAGGCGCAGATACGCAGTATTTT	CASTLDRGADTQYF
TRBV19	TRBJ1-5	NA	NA	TGTGCCAGCGGGGTGGGGGAGAGTCTTGGCAATCAGCCCCAGCATTTT	CASGVGESLGNQPQHF
TRBV7-9	TRBJ2-2	TRBD2	once	TGTGCCAGCAGCCGCACGGTAGCGGGAGAAACCGGGGAGCTGTTTTTT	CASSRTVAGETGELFF
TRBV9	TRBJ2-3	TRBD2	NA	TGTGCCAGCAGCGTATGGGAGGGAGGACGCACAGATACGCAGTATTTT	CASSVWEGGRTDTQYF
TRBV11-2	TRBJ1-1	TRBD1	NA	TGTGCCAGCAGCTTAGGACAGGGGAACACTGAAGCTTTCTTT	CASSLGQGNTEAFF
TRBV7-9	TRBJ2-7	NA	NA	TGTGCCAGCAGCTGGACATCTGCGGTAACCTACGAGCAGTACTTC	CASSWTSAVTYEQYF
TRBV29-1	TRBJ1-2	NA	NA	TGCAGCGTTGATTTGGTGGTCTATGGCTACACCTTC	CSVDLVVYGYTF
TRBV5-4	TRBJ2-3	NA	NA	TGTGCCAGCAGCTTGTCGGGAGCAGGGGAGGATACGCAGTATTTT	CASSLSGAGEDTQYF
TRBV7-6	TRBJ1-5	NA	NA	TGTGCCAGCAGCTTAAAGGGGCAGCCCCAGCATTTT	CASSLKGQPQHF
TRBV7-9	TRBJ2-7	TRBD1	NA	TGTGCCAGCAGCGAAAAGACGGACAGGGAATACTTC	CASSEKTDREYF
TRBV25-1	TRBJ2-1	TRBD2	NA	TGTGCCAGCAGGACTAGCAGACATGAGCAGTTCTTC	CASRTSRHEQFF
TRBV9	TRBJ1-1	NA	NA	TGTGCCAGCAGCGTAGGGGGTCTGACTAGTGCTGAAGCTTTCTTT	CASSVGGLTSAEAFF
TRBV7-9	TRBJ2-7	TRBD1	NA	TGTGCCAGCAGCTTAGAACAGGGGGCCTACGAGCAGTACTTC	CASSLEQGAYEQYF
TRBV7-2	TRBJ2-3	TRBD2	once	TGTGCCAGCAGCTTAGCGCTAGCGGGACTTAGCACAGATACGCAGTATTTT	CASSLALAGLSTDTQYF
TRBV5-1	TRBJ2-1	TRBD2	NA	TGCGCCAGCAGCCTAACCGGGACTAGCGGGAGGTTGTACAATGAGCAGTTCTTC	CASSLTGTSGRLYNEQFF
TRBV6-5	TRBJ2-7	TRBD2	NA	TGTGCCAGCAGTTACGCTAGCGGGGGTACCTACGAGCAGTACTTC	CASSYASGGTYEQYF
TRBV4-1	TRBJ2-7	TRBD2	NA	TGCGCCAGCAGCCAAGAATATTCTAGCGGGAGGAACGAGCAGTACTTC	CASSQEYSSGRNEQYF
TRBV7-6	TRBJ2-1	TRBD2	NA	TGTGCCAGCAGCTTCCCGGGACTAGCGGGAGTTACTGATGAGCAGTTCTTC	CASSFPGLAGVTDEQFF
TRBV11-3	TRBJ1-4	NA	once	TGTGCCAGCAGCCCGCAAACGGGGAAGGGTGAAAAACTGTTTTTT	CASSPQTGKGEKLFF
TRBV15	TRBJ1-4	NA	NA	TGTGCCACCAGCAGAGAGAGACATCTAGGGGAAAAACTGTTTTTT	CATSRERHLGEKLFF
TRBV9	TRBJ2-1	NA	NA	TGTGCCAGCAGCCCGCATGGGGGTACCAATGAGCAGTTCTTC	CASSPHGGTNEQFF
TRBV10-1	TRBJ2-2	TRBD2	NA	TGCGCCAGCAGCCACATACCGGGACTAGCGGGAGCGGTGGGCACCGGGGAGCTGTTTTTT	CASSHIPGLAGAVGTGELFF
TRBV6-1	TRBJ1-5	NA	NA	TGTGCCAGCAGTGATTCACCAGAAACAAGCAATCAGCCCCAGCATTTT	CASSDSPETSNQPQHF
TRBV10-3	TRBJ2-3	NA	NA	TGTGCCATCAGTGAGTCGGGGAATCAAGATACGCAGTATTTT	CAISESGNQDTQYF
TRBV2	TRBJ2-1	TRBD2	NA	TGTGCCAGCAGTACCGGGACTAGCGGGAGTTTCTTGTACAATGAGCAGTTCTTC	CASSTGTSGSFLYNEQFF
TRBV5-8	TRBJ2-7	TRBD1	NA	TGTGCCAGCAGCTTGGTCTGGGACAGGGGGCAGGGAGAGCAGTACTTC	CASSLVWDRGQGEQYF
TRBV6-5	TRBJ2-7	NA	NA	TGTGCCAGCAGGAGGGACTACGAGCAGTACTTC	CASRRDYEQYF
TRBV9	TRBJ2-1	TRBD2	NA	TGTGCCAGCAGCCCCCGCCCGGGACTAGACGGTGAGCAGTTCTTC	CASSPRPGLDGEQFF
TRBV28	TRBJ2-7	TRBD2	NA	TGTGCCAGCAGACTAGCGGGAGAGGGGGCTTACGAGCAGTACTTC	CASRLAGEGAYEQYF
TRBV6-6	TRBJ2-1	NA	NA	TGTGCCAGCAGGGACGGGAGTAATGAGCAGTTCTTC	CASRDGSNEQFF
TRBV11-2	TRBJ2-2	TRBD2	NA	TGTGCCAGCAGCTTAGATCGGCTAGCGGGGAACACCGGGGAGCTGTTTTTT	CASSLDRLAGNTGELFF
TRBV4-3	TRBJ2-7	NA	NA	TGCGCCAGCAGCCAAGCCCAGGGCTACGAGCAGTACTTC	CASSQAQGYEQYF
TRBV7-6	TRBJ2-2	TRBD2	NA	TGTGCCAGCAGCTTAGAGACTAGCGGGAGTTTAAACGCCGGGGAGCTGTTTTTT	CASSLETSGSLNAGELFF
TRBV5-1	TRBJ1-2	TRBD1	NA	TGCGCCAGCAGCTCCGCCCCCCGGGACAGCCATGGGGGCTACACCTTC	CASSSAPRDSHGGYTF
TRBV6-5	TRBJ2-7	NA	NA	TGTGCCAGCAGTTACTCGACAGGAGCCTACGAGCAGTACTTC	CASSYSTGAYEQYF
TRBV7-9	TRBJ2-2	NA	NA	TGTGCCAGCAGCTTATATCTGGGGAGGTCGCGGACCGGGGAGCTGTTTTTT	CASSLYLGRSRTGELFF
TRBV11-2	TRBJ2-5	NA	NA	TGTGCCAGCAGCTTGCTCCGCACAGAGACCCAGTACTTC	CASSLLRTETQYF
TRBV27	TRBJ2-7	NA	few	TGTGCCAGCTCTCGGGGCGCCCCGAGAGAGCAGTACTTC	CASSRGAPREQYF
TRBV4-1	TRBJ2-7	NA	NA	TGCGCCAGCAGCCAAACCACAAACTACGAGCAGTACTTC	CASSQTTNYEQYF
TRBV11-3	TRBJ2-1	NA	NA	TGTGCCAGCAGCCCTGGAACAATGGGTGAGCAGTTCTTC	CASSPGTMGEQFF
TRBV7-3	TRBJ2-1	TRBD1	few	TGTGCCAGCAGCTATACCGGGACAGCCTACAATGAGCAGTTCTTC	CASSYTGTAYNEQFF
TRBV4-1	TRBJ1-5	TRBD1	NA	TGCGCCAGCAGCCAAACACTGGAGGGGGCTGGTCAGCCCCAGCATTTT	CASSQTLEGAGQPQHF
TRBV11-2	TRBJ2-2	NA	NA	TGTGCCAGCAGCTTAGTCGGGAACACCGGGGAGCTGTTTTTT	CASSLVGNTGELFF
TRBV28	TRBJ1-1	NA	NA	TGTGCCAGCAGGAGGGACGAGCCAGGGCCTGAAGCTTTCTTT	CASRRDEPGPEAFF
TRBV6-4	TRBJ2-3	NA	once	TGTGCCAGCAGTGACGTCCGGGACTCGAGCACAGATACGCAGTATTTT	CASSDVRDSSTDTQYF
TRBV27	TRBJ1-5	TRBD1	NA	TGTGCCAGCAGTGGGGACAGGGGGCAGCCCCAGCATTTT	CASSGDRGQPQHF
TRBV15	TRBJ1-4	TRBD1	NA	TGTGCCACCAGCAGAGGCACAGGGGTTAATGAAAAACTGTTTTTT	CATSRGTGVNEKLFF